This T cell receptor (beta chain) was retrieved from a study of blood T cells in healthy people across ages. With a J-beta primer mix and a sample-barcoded 5' primer, a second PCR ran roughly 6 to 11 cycles. From the 5' RACE reads, TCRdb called clonotypes with MiXCR, one entry per CDR3 protein. The profile shows around 1,900,000 distinct CDR3 sequences, roughly 43% of them singletons. Per the germline V gene, CDR1 is MDHEN and CDR2 is SYDVKM. Between the trimmed V and J ends, which lost 4 bases and 3 bases, there was a span of 18 bases. This CDR3 is 16 amino acids long. PBMCs were isolated at a quantity of at least 6 million per sample. Study observations and caveats: Donor CMV infection status was unknown, possibly confounding age-related changes in expanded clonotypes. Naive CD4+ cells and diversity were both higher in long-lived donors than in aged donors.

With regard to this clonotype: Its specificity is unknown.

This sequence was found in a human donor in good health. The V gene is TRBV28, the J gene TRBJ1-1, with D possibly being TRBD1 (5 bases). Specimen: blood. The CDR3 sequence: CASSSPRDWGDTEAFF. The DNA for the CDR3 is TGTGCCAGCAGTTCTCCGCGGGATTGGGGGGACACTGAAGCTTTCTTT.